A single sample is the source of the 23 T cell receptor beta chains below, sequenced in a study of cytotoxic CD8 clonotypes in ibrutinib-treated CLL. Clones were read by immunoSEQ multiplex PCR, and TCRdb kept only the in-frame ones, dropping some. The table has about 49,000 clones, roughly 76% seen once. The sample consisted of PBMCs, taken after 12 months of ibrutinib treatment. Receptors were obtained from a human donor with chronic lymphocytic leukemia.

The chain is built from TRBV6-6 and TRBJ2-2, with 13 positions matching TRBD2. V shed 8 bases and J 5 bases; nucleotides not matched to a gene: 8. This CDR3 is built from 16 residues. The germline gives CDR1 MNHNY, CDR2 SVGAGI (reference sequence). The DNA of the CDR3 is TGTGCCAGCTATACTAGCGGGGGGGCGAGAACCGGGGAGCTGTTTTTT. It yields the protein CASYTSGGARTGELFF.

This clone was seen only once. The chain has TRBV5-1 and TRBJ1-1, with 8 bases fitting TRBD1. The CDR3 extends over 15 amino acids. The J segment lost 7 bases and the V segment lost 0 bases, leaving 8 bases of the junction unmatched. CDR1 and CDR2 (germline): SGHRS, YFSETQ. This chain's CDR3 is CASSLAGQVWDEAFF. CDR3 coding DNA: TGCGCCAGCAGCTTGGCGGGACAGGTTTGGGATGAAGCTTTCTTT.

The chain couples TRBV18 to TRBJ1-4, with D maybe TRBD1 (5 bases). Trimming pared 4 bases from V and 4 bases from J, leaving 10 bases between. The V gene's germline CDR1 is KGHSH and CDR2 LQKENI. This CDR3 has 14 residues. The CDR3 loop reads CASSQDGGNEKLFF. CDR3 coding DNA: TGTGCCAGCTCACAGGACGGGGGTAATGAAAAACTGTTTTTT.

The V gene is TRBV19, the J gene TRBJ1-1, with D possibly TRBD1 on 6 matching bases. Trimming stripped 6 bases from V and 3 bases from J, with 17 bases between. The CDR3 loop spans 15 amino acids. Germline values: CDR1 LNHDA, CDR2 SQIVND (reference sequence). As DNA, the CDR3 is TGTGCCAGTAGCCTGACAGGACGATCCGACACTGAAGCTTTCTTT. The encoded protein is CASSLTGRSDTEAFF.

This sequence joins TRBV4-1 and TRBJ1-4; the D gene is possibly TRBD1 (6 bases). Germline values: CDR1 MGHRA, CDR2 YSYEKL. The CDR3 has 14 residues. Trimming took 6 bases from V and 5 from J, leaving 13 bases between them. The CDR3: CASRFQGLNEKLFF. CDR3 nucleotide sequence: TGCGCCAGCAGGTTTCAGGGGCTAAATGAAAAACTGTTTTTT.

This clone was seen more than once but under ten times. The chain recombines TRBV10-3 with TRBJ2-2, with TRBD2 identical over 10 bases. Germline CDR1 ENHRY, CDR2 SYGVKD. The CDR3 length is 16 residues. The junction had 6 bases not matched to a gene; V was cut back by 6 bases and J by 2 bases. This CDR3 is CAIRSLAGVNTGELFF. The DNA of the CDR3 is TGTGCCATCAGATCCCTAGCGGGGGTCAACACCGGGGAGCTGTTTTTT.

V is TRBV20-1 and J is TRBJ1-3, with D uncertain. The CDR3 length is 10 residues. Germline-derived CDR1 and CDR2 are DFQATT and SNEGSKA (reference sequence). The V end lost 4 bases, the J end lost 7 bases, and 5 bases lay between the germline ends. CDR3 DNA sequence: TGCAGTGCTAAACAGAACACCATATATTTT. This encodes CSAKQNTIYF.

The rearrangement joins TRBV5-1 to TRBJ2-7, with 7 bases identical to TRBD1. After removal of 4 bases from V and 2 bases from J, the junction contained 9 bases not matched to a gene. Germline V gene data show CDR1 as SGHRS and CDR2 as YFSETQ. The CDR3 consists of 15 residues. The CDR3 here is CASSRDREQPYEQYF. The CDR3 DNA reads as TGCGCCAGCAGCCGAGACAGGGAGCAACCCTACGAGCAGTACTTC.

The chain couples TRBV5-4 to TRBJ2-5, with D possibly TRBD2 on 6 matching bases. In germline, CDR1 is SGHNT, CDR2 YYREEE (reference sequence). V lost 2 bases and J lost 5, with 16 bases in between. The CDR3 spans 15 residues. CDR3 region: CASSFRDSLRETQYF. In DNA form, the CDR3 reads TGTGCCAGCAGCTTCAGGGACTCCTTAAGGGAGACCCAGTACTTC. Supplemented by reference TRBV5-4 and TRBJ2-5, the full variable domain reads ETGVTQSPTHLIKTRGQQVTLRCSSQSGHNTVSWYQQALGQGPQFIFQYYREEENGRGNFPPRFSGLQFPNYSSELNVNALELDDSALYLCASSFRDSLRETQYFGPGTRLLVL.

In DNA, the CDR3 is TGTGCCAGCAGCCAAGATCGAAAGGGTGGGAACACCATATATTTT. As protein: CASSQDRKGGNTIYF. The rearrangement uses TRBV14 and TRBJ1-3; D unclear. Germline V gene data show CDR1 as SGHDN and CDR2 as FVKESK. V lost 0 bases and J lost 7, with 13 bases in between. The CDR3 sequence is 15 residues long. Full variable domain (outside the CDR3, taken from reference TRBV14 and TRBJ1-3): EAGVTQFPSHSVIEKGQTVTLRCDPISGHDNLYWYRRVMGKEIKFLLHFVKESKQDESGMPNNRFLAERTGGTYSTLKVQPAELEDSGVYFCASSQDRKGGNTIYFGEGSWLTVV.

This clone was counted only a few times. The chain joins TRBV19 to TRBJ2-1; D is ambiguous. The V gene lost 3 bases and the J gene lost 4 bases, with 4 bases spanning the gap. Germline CDR1 reads LNHDA; CDR2 reads SQIVND (reference sequence). The CDR3 has 12 amino acids. Here the CDR3 DNA reads TGTGCCAGTAGTATGGTTTACAATGAGCAGTTCTTC. Translating gives CASSMVYNEQFF.

The sample holds a few counts of this clone. The CDR3, as DNA: TGTGCCAGTAGTCCCGGAGGCCAGGCGGAGACCCAGTACTTC. Protein product: CASSPGGQAETQYF. The rearrangement joins TRBV19 to TRBJ2-5; weak D call: TRBD2 (5 bases). CDR1 and CDR2 (germline): LNHDA, SQIVND (reference sequence). V lost 5 bases and J lost 5, with 15 bases in between. The CDR3 extends over 14 amino acids.

As DNA, the CDR3 is TGTGCCAGCAGCCAGCGACAGGGGGGTAACTATGGCTACACCTTC. This gives the protein CASSQRQGGNYGYTF. V and J are TRBV6-1 and TRBJ1-2; 9 bases match TRBD1. V shed 6 bases, J shed 1 base, and the junction held 6 bases outside the gene matches. The CDR3 length is 15 residues. Germline values: CDR1 MNHNS, CDR2 SASEGT.

The rearrangement uses TRBV12-5 and TRBJ2-1; D may be TRBD2 (5 bases). The germline V gene encodes CDR1 LGHNT and CDR2 FRNRAP. V was shortened by 7 bases and J by 9 bases, with 10 bases between the two germline ends. The CDR3 runs 11 residues. CDR3 residues: CASALAAEQFF. CDR3 nucleotide sequence: TGTGCTAGTGCCCTAGCCGCTGAGCAGTTCTTC.

The chain joins TRBV7-3 to TRBJ2-3, with a weak D call TRBD1 (6 bases). Trimming cost V 5 bases and J 5 bases, with 14 bases left between them. The CDR3 has 14 residues. Germline V gene lookup returns CDR1 SGHTA and CDR2 FQGTGA. The chain's CDR3 is CASSPQGWKDTQYF. The CDR3 DNA reads as TGTGCCAGCAGCCCCCAGGGGTGGAAAGATACGCAGTATTTT.

This chain uses TRBV10-3 with TRBJ1-5; perhaps TRBD1 as D (5 bases). The CDR3 consists of 14 residues. V was trimmed by 5 bases and J by 6 bases, leaving 14 bases between them. Germline loops: CDR1 ENHRY, CDR2 SYGVKD. The CDR3 nucleotides read TGTGCCATCAGTACGGACATCGGGAGTCAGCCCCAGCATTTT. Amino acids: CAISTDIGSQPQHF.

The rearrangement links TRBV12-5 to TRBJ1-1; 8 bases match TRBD1. This CDR3 spans 13 amino acids. Germline V gene lookup returns CDR1 LGHNT and CDR2 FRNRAP. V gave up 1 base and J gave up 14 bases; unmatched junction bases: 9. The CDR3 region is CASGLEEGQGLFF. The CDR3 DNA follows: TGTGCTAGTGGTTTGGAGGAAGGACAGGGTCTCTTCTTT.

The chain combines TRBV6-5 with TRBJ1-3, with 7 bases matching TRBD1. This CDR3 contains 14 residues. CDR1 and CDR2 (germline): MNHEY, SVGAGI. V was clipped by 8 bases and J by 0 bases; unmatched bases: 4. The CDR3 DNA sequence: TGTGCCAGCCGCGGGACAGCCTCTGGAAACACCATATATTTT. This gives the protein CASRGTASGNTIYF.

This chain links TRBV27 with TRBJ1-5; D unresolved. This CDR3 is 15 amino acids long. Germline values: CDR1 MNHEY, CDR2 SMNVEV (reference sequence). Trimming removed 3 bases at V and 0 bases at J, with 9 bases between. The CDR3 coding sequence is TGTGCCAGCAGTTTTAACGGTAATAGCAATCAGCCCCAGCATTTT. Its protein product is CASSFNGNSNQPQHF.

V is TRBV5-1 and J is TRBJ2-1, with a weak D call TRBD2 (6 bases). Germline assignment: CDR1 SGHRS and CDR2 YFSETQ. V was pared by 1 base and J by 10 bases, with 18 bases between. The length of the CDR3 is 15 residues. The CDR3 sequence: CASSLISSPGREQFF. The CDR3 region has the DNA TGCGCCAGCAGCTTGATTTCTAGCCCGGGGAGGGAGCAGTTCTTC.

The V call is TRBV9, the J call TRBJ1-5; 8 nucleotides match TRBD1. The germline V gene has CDR1 SGDLS and CDR2 YYNGEE. This CDR3 is built from 13 residues. The trim removed 3 bases at V and 8 bases at J, leaving 4 bases unmatched. CDR3 sequence: CASSAGGAEPQHF. The CDR3 bases are TGTGCCAGCAGCGCAGGGGGCGCGGAGCCCCAGCATTTT. Filled out from reference TRBV9 and TRBJ1-5, the complete variable domain reads DSGVTQTPKHLITATGQRVTLRCSPRSGDLSVYWYQQSLDQGLQFLIQYYNGEERAKGNILERFSAQQFPDLHSELNLSSLELGDSALYFCASSAGGAEPQHFGDGTRLSIL.

J is TRBJ2-1 and V is TRBV11-3; D uncertain. CDR1 is SGHNT and CDR2 is YENEEA in the germline V gene. This CDR3 spans 16 amino acids. Trimming pared 5 bases from V and 0 bases from J, leaving 14 bases between. Here the CDR3 reads CASSTRQIGSYNEQFF. The CDR3 bases are TGTGCCAGCAGCACCCGCCAAATCGGCTCCTACAATGAGCAGTTCTTC.

This chain links TRBV10-2 with TRBJ2-7; maybe TRBD1 (6 bases). The V gene's germline CDR1 is WSHSY and CDR2 SAAADI. The CDR3 contains 14 residues. Trimming took 1 base from V and 6 from J, leaving 13 bases between them. Here the CDR3 reads CASSELGGSVEQYF. The CDR3, as DNA: TGCGCCAGCAGTGAGTTAGGGGGTTCGGTCGAGCAGTACTTC.